Listed below are T cell receptor beta chains from one sample, sequenced in a study of control samples from healthy donors and cancer patients. Assay used: immunoSEQ multiplex PCR; TCRdb lists only in-frame clones, some missing. This repertoire shows around 170,000 clones, approximately 90% found once; its top ten account for 0.68%. Sequencing input: blood. These receptors all come from a woman aged 30 to 39 in good health. The CDR3 runs from the conserved cysteine through the conserved F or W. A D gene is named only where the DNA matches it firmly. A row's size may be missing; if present it is once, few, many or a size class.

v_call	j_call	d_call	clone_size	cdr3_aa	cdr3_nt
TRBV2	TRBJ2-7	.	.	CASSEDVGLGEQYF	TGTGCCAGCAGTGAGGATGTGGGGTTGGGAGAGCAGTACTTC
TRBV5-4	TRBJ2-1	TRBD1	once	CASSLVGQGEHEQFF	TGTGCCAGCAGCTTGGTGGGACAGGGTGAGCATGAGCAGTTCTTC
TRBV7-9	TRBJ2-3	TRBD2	once	CASSPRTSGVTDTQYF	TGTGCCAGCAGCCCTCGGACTAGCGGGGTCACAGATACGCAGTATTTT
TRBV5-1	TRBJ2-3	TRBD1	.	CASSLGQGVGTPDTQYF	TGCGCCAGCAGCCTGGGACAGGGGGTAGGGACACCAGATACGCAGTATTTT
TRBV7-9	TRBJ1-2	.	.	CASSFDARYGYTF	TGTGCCAGCAGCTTCGACGCCCGCTATGGCTACACCTTC
TRBV12-3/TRBV12-4	TRBJ1-2	.	once	CASSLGRSYGYTF	TGTGCCAGCAGTTTAGGGCGGAGCTATGGCTACACCTTC
TRBV23-1	TRBJ2-5	.	few	CANPDPFSDSPQETQYF	TGCGCCAACCCGGATCCTTTCTCCGACAGCCCCCAAGAGACCCAGTACTTC
TRBV27	TRBJ1-6	TRBD1	few	CASSPRQGGSPLHF	TGTGCCAGCAGTCCCCGACAGGGGGGCTCACCCCTCCACTTT
TRBV2	TRBJ2-2	.	.	CASRGDRNTGELFF	TGTGCCAGCAGGGGAGACAGGAACACCGGGGAGCTGTTTTTT
TRBV7-9	TRBJ2-3	.	.	CASSPPQEDTQYF	TGTGCCAGCAGCCCCCCCCAGGAGGATACGCAGTATTTT
TRBV14	TRBJ2-6	.	.	CASSRRDGILSGGANVLTF	TGTGCCAGCAGCCGCAGGGACGGTATTCTATCTGGTGGGGCCAACGTCCTGACTTTC
TRBV18	TRBJ2-1	TRBD2	.	CASSPPLAGAYNEQFF	TGTGCCAGCTCACCACCCCTAGCGGGAGCCTACAATGAGCAGTTCTTC
TRBV11-2	TRBJ2-2	TRBD2	.	CASSFLAGGAGELFF	TGTGCCAGCAGCTTCCTAGCGGGAGGGGCCGGGGAGCTGTTTTTT
TRBV9	TRBJ2-2	.	.	CASSVVLATGELFF	TGTGCCAGCAGCGTAGTATTAGCGACCGGGGAGCTGTTTTTT
TRBV27	TRBJ1-5	.	once	CASSLGGPRGPQHF	TGTGCCAGCAGTTTAGGGGGACCTCGGGGACCCCAGCATTTT
TRBV11-2	TRBJ1-1	.	.	CASSLGQGNTEAFF	TGTGCCAGCAGCTTAGGGCAGGGGAACACTGAAGCTTTCTTT
TRBV28	TRBJ2-7	TRBD2	.	CASSLVTGGPYEQYF	TGTGCCAGCAGTTTAGTGACGGGAGGGCCCTACGAGCAGTACTTC
TRBV10-3	TRBJ2-4	TRBD1	.	CATRSGQGGKNIQYF	TGTGCCACCCGGTCAGGACAGGGTGGCAAAAACATTCAGTACTTC
TRBV6-5	TRBJ2-7	TRBD1	.	CASSYNRGQYF	TGTGCCAGCAGTTACAACAGGGGGCAGTACTTC
TRBV9	TRBJ1-6	.	.	CASSVGQSYNSPLHF	TGTGCCAGCAGCGTCGGACAGTCCTATAATTCACCCCTCCACTTT
TRBV21-1	TRBJ2-5	.	.	CASSKRGGQGWETQYF	TGTGCCAGCAGCAAAAGAGGGGGACAGGGTTGGGAGACCCAGTACTTC
TRBV19	TRBJ2-1	TRBD1	.	CASSIKVWDSLLNEQFF	TGTGCCAGTAGTATTAAGGTTTGGGACAGTCTCCTGAATGAGCAGTTCTTC
TRBV7-2	TRBJ2-7	.	.	CASSLPDTSYEQYF	TGTGCCAGCAGCTTACCGGACACCTCCTACGAGCAGTACTTC
TRBV9	TRBJ2-3	.	.	CASSARSQGWGDTQYF	TGTGCCAGCAGCGCTCGCTCCCAGGGGTGGGGAGATACGCAGTATTTT
TRBV28	TRBJ1-5	.	.	CASSVPGYLQPQHF	TGTGCCAGCAGTGTCCCAGGGTATCTTCAGCCCCAGCATTTT
TRBV7-9	TRBJ2-3	TRBD2	.	CASSASGSSTDTQYF	TGTGCCAGCAGCGCCAGCGGGAGTAGTACAGATACGCAGTATTTT
TRBV5-1	TRBJ1-1	.	few	CASSLWFGVNTEAFF	TGCGCCAGCAGCTTGTGGTTCGGGGTAAACACTGAAGCTTTCTTT
TRBV13	TRBJ1-3	.	.	CASSLGLTPPGNTIYF	TGTGCCAGCAGCTTAGGCCTAACTCCTCCTGGAAACACCATATATTTT
TRBV24-1	TRBJ2-1	.	.	CATSVYNEQFF	TGTGCCACCTCGGTCTACAATGAGCAGTTCTTC
TRBV24-1	TRBJ2-3	.	.	CATSDPGGPSTDTQYF	TGTGCCACCAGTGATCCCGGAGGGCCCAGCACAGATACGCAGTATTTT
TRBV4-3	TRBJ2-1	TRBD2	.	CASSRGTSGYNEQFF	TGCGCCAGCAGCCGCGGGACTAGCGGCTACAATGAGCAGTTCTTC
TRBV30	TRBJ1-3	TRBD1	once	CAWGTESSGNTIYF	TGTGCCTGGGGGACAGAGAGCTCTGGAAACACCATATATTTT
TRBV28	TRBJ2-5	TRBD2	.	CASSYPRGAGGETQYF	TGTGCCAGCAGTTATCCCCGGGGGGCGGGAGGAGAGACCCAGTACTTC
TRBV6-6	TRBJ2-1	.	.	CASRSPTPNEQFF	TGTGCCAGCAGATCTCCCACTCCCAATGAGCAGTTCTTC
TRBV5-1	TRBJ2-2	TRBD2	once	CASSSSPLIAGMLNTGELFF	TGCGCCAGCAGCTCTTCCCCCCTTATAGCGGGAATGCTTAACACCGGGGAGCTGTTTTTT
TRBV11-2	TRBJ1-3	.	.	CASSSAQGLSGNTIYF	TGTGCCAGCAGCTCGGCACAGGGCTTATCTGGAAACACCATATATTTT
TRBV19	TRBJ1-4	.	.	CASSMRAATNEKLFF	TGTGCCAGTAGTATGCGGGCCGCAACTAATGAAAAACTGTTTTTT
TRBV2	TRBJ2-1	.	.	CASSDSLLGAYNEQFF	TGTGCCAGCAGTGATTCCCTCCTGGGAGCCTACAATGAGCAGTTCTTC
TRBV28	TRBJ2-2	.	.	CASTRTQENTGELFF	TGTGCCAGCACAAGGACACAAGAAAACACCGGGGAGCTGTTTTTT
TRBV7-2	TRBJ1-2	.	.	CASSYPEGNGYTF	TGTGCCAGCAGCTACCCGGAGGGGAATGGCTACACCTTC
TRBV2	TRBJ2-2	.	.	CASSPLVLGELFF	TGTGCCAGCAGTCCACTAGTTCTCGGGGAGCTGTTTTTT
TRBV14	TRBJ1-2	TRBD1	.	CASSQGTEGQGTNYGYTF	TGTGCCAGCAGCCAAGGAACTGAGGGACAGGGGACGAACTATGGCTACACCTTC
TRBV13	TRBJ2-3	TRBD1	.	CASSQLGTGAQYF	TGTGCCAGCAGCCAGCTTGGGACAGGGGCGCAGTATTTT
TRBV18	TRBJ2-6	.	.	CASSPLEVTGANVLTF	TGTGCCAGCTCACCACTCGAGGTAACTGGGGCCAACGTCCTGACTTTC
TRBV4-1	TRBJ2-7	TRBD2	.	CASSQVSSGMGEQYF	TGCGCCAGCAGCCAGGTTTCTAGCGGGATGGGGGAGCAGTACTTC
TRBV10-3	TRBJ1-1	TRBD1	.	CAISESRGQGVTEAFF	TGTGCCATCAGTGAGTCGCGGGGACAGGGGGTCACTGAAGCTTTCTTT
TRBV4-3	TRBJ2-3	.	.	CASSQGRSTDTQYF	TGCGCCAGCAGCCAGGGGCGAAGCACAGATACGCAGTATTTT